These 15 T cell receptor beta chains were all obtained from the same sample, sequenced in a study of blood T cell repertoires in COVID-19. TCRdb keeps only in-frame clones here, not all; method: immunoSEQ multiplex PCR. Seen here are some 250,000 clones, around 90% observed once, and the top ten hold around 1.3%. Sequenced input: PBMCs or T cells enriched from blood (not recorded which). These receptors all stem from a human donor in a cohort exposed to, infected with or recovered from COVID-19 (not recorded which). The donor label of this sample is uncertain.

This chain joins TRBV30 and TRBJ2-3, with D possibly matching TRBD1 (6 bases). CDR3 length: 12 residues. The germline CDR1 and CDR2 sequences are GTSNPN and SVGIG (reference sequence). V lost 4 bases, J lost 4 bases, and 9 bases lay in between. The CDR3, as DNA: TGTGCCTGGACGAAGGGGGCAGATACGCAGTATTTT. Amino acid sequence: CAWTKGADTQYF.

This clone appeared a single time. The chain uses TRBV7-2 and TRBJ1-4; D is perhaps TRBD1 (5 bases). The V end lost 5 bases, the J end lost 6 bases, and 10 bases lay between the germline ends. The CDR3 contains 13 residues. Germline V CDR1 and CDR2: SGHTA, FQGNSA. The CDR3 coding sequence is TGTGCCAGCAGCCGCGGGACGGATGAAAAACTGTTTTTT. The encoded protein is CASSRGTDEKLFF.

The V gene is TRBV27, the J gene TRBJ1-4; a weak D match, TRBD1 (6 bases). Trimming left V 6 bases short and J 8 bases short, with 10 bases between. This CDR3 is built from 12 residues. The germline V gene encodes CDR1 MNHEY and CDR2 SMNVEV (reference sequence). The CDR3 spells CASSLRGEKLFF. The CDR3 DNA reads as TGTGCCAGCAGCCTGAGGGGGGAAAAACTGTTTTTT.

The rearrangement links TRBV19 to TRBJ1-5; 10 nucleotides match TRBD1. Germline trimming cut 7 bases from V and 4 bases from J; bases unmatched to any gene: 7. Germline V gives CDR1 LNHDA, CDR2 SQIVND (reference sequence). CDR3 length: 15 amino acids. The CDR3 loop is CASKGTGDWNQPQHF. The CDR3 nucleotides are TGTGCCAGTAAAGGGACAGGGGACTGGAATCAGCCCCAGCATTTT. Filled out from reference TRBV19 and TRBJ1-5, the complete variable domain reads DGGITQSPKYLFRKEGQNVTLSCEQNLNHDAMYWYRQDPGQGLRLIYYSQIVNDFQKGDIAEGYSVSREKKESFPLTVTSAQKNPTAFYLCASKGTGDWNQPQHFGDGTRLSIL.

The CDR3 nucleotides are TGTGCCAGCAGCTTAGCCCTCGGGCGCGGGGGGGGGAATGAGCAGTTCTTC. Its protein is CASSLALGRGGGNEQFF. The genes are TRBV7-9 and TRBJ2-1; TRBD2 agrees at 9 bases. The length of the CDR3 is 17 residues. The germline CDR1 and CDR2 sequences are SEHNR and FQNEAQ (reference sequence). V trimming: 0 bases; J trimming: 7 bases; junction bases outside the gene matches: 10.

V is TRBV9 and J is TRBJ2-5; 15 bases agree with TRBD2. Trimming removed 4 bases from V and 5 bases from J; junction bases left unmatched: 9. Germline loops: CDR1 SGDLS, CDR2 YYNGEE. The CDR3 loop spans 17 amino acids. The CDR3 spells CASSSGLAGGYGETQYF. The DNA for the CDR3 is TGTGCCAGCAGCTCCGGACTAGCGGGGGGGTACGGGGAGACCCAGTACTTC.

CDR3 amino acids: CASSRGGTEKLFF. Written as DNA, the CDR3 is TGTGCCAGCAGTAGAGGGGGCACTGAAAAACTGTTTTTT. The gene calls are TRBV27 and TRBJ1-4, with 7 bases that match TRBD1. This CDR3 contains 13 residues. The germline CDR1 and CDR2 sequences are MNHEY and SMNVEV (reference sequence). After removal of 5 bases from V and 7 bases from J, the junction contained 4 bases not matched to a gene.

The chain is built from TRBV29-1 and TRBJ1-1, with D tentatively TRBD1 (6 bases). V lost 6 bases and J 1 base, leaving 9 bases between the germline ends. This CDR3 comprises 12 residues. Germline assignment: CDR1 SQVTM and CDR2 ANQGSEA. The CDR3 DNA reads as TGCAGCGTCCCGGACAGGAACACTGAAGCTTTCTTT. Translation gives CSVPDRNTEAFF.

V gene TRBV6-5 combines with J gene TRBJ1-2, with TRBD1 matching 10 bases. This CDR3 is built from 15 residues. The trim removed 5 bases at V and 4 bases at J, leaving 7 bases unmatched. Germline CDR1 is MNHEY and CDR2 is SVGAGI. Here the CDR3 DNA reads TGTGCCAGCAGTCTCCGACAGGGGGCTACCTATGGCTACACCTTC. Translated: CASSLRQGATYGYTF.

This sequence joins TRBV10-3 and TRBJ1-5; D ambiguous. The V end lost 4 bases, the J end lost 6 bases, and 10 bases lay between the germline ends. The length of the CDR3 is 13 residues. The germline CDR1 and CDR2 sequences are ENHRY and SYGVKD. CDR3 sequence reads: CAISGGPPQPQHF. In DNA, the CDR3 is TGTGCCATCAGTGGAGGGCCGCCTCAGCCCCAGCATTTT.

V is TRBV7-2 and J is TRBJ2-1, with a possible D match to TRBD2 (6 bases). CDR3 length equals 16 residues. In germline, CDR1 is SGHTA, CDR2 FQGNSA. Trimming shortened V by 4 bases and J by 4 bases, and 17 bases separated the two germline ends. CDR3: CASSYGGGALYNEQFF. The CDR3, as DNA: TGTGCCAGCAGCTATGGAGGCGGGGCCTTATACAATGAGCAGTTCTTC.

The rearrangement joins TRBV7-9 to TRBJ2-2, with D perhaps TRBD2 (5 bases). The V end was cut by 0 bases, the J end by 6 bases, with 8 bases between. Germline V CDR1 and CDR2: SEHNR, FQNEAQ (reference sequence). This CDR3 has 14 amino acids. In DNA form, the CDR3 reads TGTGCCAGCAGCTTAGCGCTCGGGGCCGGGGAGCTGTTTTTT. It codes for CASSLALGAGELFF.

The J gene is TRBJ2-3, the V gene TRBV11-2; TRBD2 might be the D (5 bases). V was trimmed by 5 bases and J by 5 bases, leaving 11 bases between them. CDR1 and CDR2 (germline): SGHAT, FQNNGV. The CDR3 loop spans 13 amino acids. For the CDR3, the DNA is TGTGCCAGCAGCCAGGACTGGGGAGATACGCAGTATTTT. This gives the protein CASSQDWGDTQYF. The whole variable domain, remainder taken from reference TRBV11-2 and TRBJ2-3, is EAGVAQSPRYKIIEKRQSVAFWCNPISGHATLYWYQQILGQGPKLLIQFQNNGVVDDSQLPKDRFSAERLKGVDSTLKIQPAKLEDSAVYLCASSQDWGDTQYFGPGTRLTVL.

The CDR3 region has the DNA TGCGCCAGCAGCGGACCGGGACAGGGCCTGGGGGAGCAGTACTTC. It codes for CASSGPGQGLGEQYF. J is TRBJ2-7 and V is TRBV5-1; TRBD1 aligns across 9 bases. V lost 4 bases to trimming and J lost 7 bases; unmatched junction nucleotides: 12. Per the germline V gene, CDR1 is SGHRS and CDR2 is YFSETQ. The CDR3 has 15 amino acids.

CDR3 DNA sequence: TGTGCCAGCAGCGACAGGCCCTGGGGCGAGCAGTACTTC. This encodes CASSDRPWGEQYF. The chain combines TRBV7-9 with TRBJ2-7; possible D gene TRBD1, 6 bases. The germline V gene encodes CDR1 SEHNR and CDR2 FQNEAQ (reference sequence). V lost 5 bases to trimming and J lost 6 bases, with 14 bases between them. This CDR3 spans 13 amino acids.